This TCR beta chain emerged from a study of T cell responses to AZD1222 COVID-19 vaccine. V lost 5 bases to trimming and J lost 2 bases; unmatched junction nucleotides: 5. The CDR3 consists of 16 residues. Germline V CDR1 and CDR2: MDHEN, SYDVKM. Investigators merged groups given second doses at roughly 4 or roughly 12 weeks. Data came from immunoSEQ multiplex PCR; TCRdb stores just in-frame clones and leaves some out. This repertoire shows 120,000 to 150,000 clones, 70% to 90% found once; its top ten account for 3.1%. The source was peripheral blood, collected 28 days after the second AZD1222 dose. This receptor was identified in an adult who received the AZD1222 COVID-19 vaccine. The V and J genes are TRBV28 and TRBJ2-6; 8 nucleotides match TRBD1. The CDR3 spells CASSTTTGAGANVLTF. In DNA, the CDR3 is TGTGCCAGCAGTACTACGACAGGGGCTGGGGCCAACGTCCTGACTTTC.